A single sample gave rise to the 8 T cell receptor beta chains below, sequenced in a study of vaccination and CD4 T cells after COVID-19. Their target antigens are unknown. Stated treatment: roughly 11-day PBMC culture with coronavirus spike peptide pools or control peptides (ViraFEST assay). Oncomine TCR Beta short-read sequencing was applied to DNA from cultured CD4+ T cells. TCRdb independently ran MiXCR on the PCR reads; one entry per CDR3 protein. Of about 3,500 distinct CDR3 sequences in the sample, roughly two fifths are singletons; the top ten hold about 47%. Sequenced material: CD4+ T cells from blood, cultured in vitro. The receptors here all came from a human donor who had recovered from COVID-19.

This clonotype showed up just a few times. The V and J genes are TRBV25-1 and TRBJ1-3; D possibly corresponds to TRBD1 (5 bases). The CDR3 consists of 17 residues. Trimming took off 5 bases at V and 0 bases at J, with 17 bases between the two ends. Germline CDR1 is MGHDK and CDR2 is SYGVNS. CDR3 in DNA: TGTGCCAGCAGTAGGTCTTTCGACAGCTCCTCTGGAAACACCATATATTTT. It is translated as CASSRSFDSSSGNTIYF.

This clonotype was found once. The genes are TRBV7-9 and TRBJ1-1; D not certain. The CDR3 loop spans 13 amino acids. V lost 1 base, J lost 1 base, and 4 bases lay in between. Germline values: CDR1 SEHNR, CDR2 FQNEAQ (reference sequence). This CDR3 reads CASSLETNTEAFF. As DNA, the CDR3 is TGTGCCAGCAGCTTAGAGACGAACACTGAAGCTTTCTTT.

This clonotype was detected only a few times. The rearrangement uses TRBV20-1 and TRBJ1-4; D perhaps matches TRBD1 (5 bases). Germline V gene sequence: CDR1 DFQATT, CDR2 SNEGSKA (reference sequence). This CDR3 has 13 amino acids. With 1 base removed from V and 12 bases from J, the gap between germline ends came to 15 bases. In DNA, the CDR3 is TGCAGTGCTAGAGTTGTCGCGGCGGGGCAACTGTTTTTT. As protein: CSARVVAAGQLFF.

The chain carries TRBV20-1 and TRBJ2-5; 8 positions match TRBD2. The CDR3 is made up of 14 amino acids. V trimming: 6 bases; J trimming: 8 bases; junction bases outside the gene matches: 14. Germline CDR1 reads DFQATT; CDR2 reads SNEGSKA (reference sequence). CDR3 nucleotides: TGCAGTGCAAGTCCCCGGGGGGGCCCAGTTACCCAGTACTTC. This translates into CSASPRGGPVTQYF.

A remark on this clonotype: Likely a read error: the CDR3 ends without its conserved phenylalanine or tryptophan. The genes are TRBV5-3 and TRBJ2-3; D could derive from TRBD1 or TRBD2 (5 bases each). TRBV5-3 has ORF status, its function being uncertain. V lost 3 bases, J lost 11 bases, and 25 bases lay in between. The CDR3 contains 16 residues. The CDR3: CARSYAGTNHRWEQYS. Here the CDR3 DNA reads TGTGCCAGAAGCTACGCCGGGACCAATCACCGTTGGGAGCAGTATTCT.

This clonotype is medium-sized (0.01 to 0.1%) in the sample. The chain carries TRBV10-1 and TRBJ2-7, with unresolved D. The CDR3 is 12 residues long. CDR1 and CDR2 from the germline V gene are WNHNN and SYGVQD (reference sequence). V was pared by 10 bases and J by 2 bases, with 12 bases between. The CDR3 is CAKPTAAYEQYF. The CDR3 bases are TGCGCCAAGCCGACGGCGGCCTACGAGCAGTACTTC.

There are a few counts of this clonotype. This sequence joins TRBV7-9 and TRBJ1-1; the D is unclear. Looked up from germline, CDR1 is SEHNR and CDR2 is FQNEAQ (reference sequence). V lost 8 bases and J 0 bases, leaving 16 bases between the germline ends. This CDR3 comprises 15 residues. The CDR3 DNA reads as TGTGCCAGCCACTACCGGGGTCTCGTGAACACTGAAGCTTTCTTT. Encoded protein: CASHYRGLVNTEAFF.

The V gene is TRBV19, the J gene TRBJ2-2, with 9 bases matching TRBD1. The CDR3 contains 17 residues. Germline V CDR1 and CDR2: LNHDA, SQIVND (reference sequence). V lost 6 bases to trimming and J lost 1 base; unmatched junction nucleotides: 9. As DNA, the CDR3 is TGTGCCAGTAGAAACAGGGGGCGGGGCCAGAACACCGGGGAGCTGTTTTTT. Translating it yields CASRNRGRGQNTGELFF. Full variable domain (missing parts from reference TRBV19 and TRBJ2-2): DGGITQSPKYLFRKEGQNVTLSCEQNLNHDAMYWYRQDPGQGLRLIYYSQIVNDFQKGDIAEGYSVSREKKESFPLTVTSAQKNPTAFYLCASRNRGRGQNTGELFFGEGSRLTVL.